This passage covers 25 T cell receptor beta chains from one sample sequenced in a study of cytomegalovirus exposure and HLA in healthy donors. The PCR ran on 60 Vbeta and 13 Jbeta primers. This table comes from immunoSEQ multiplex PCR, and its TCRdb copy is limited to in-frame clones, with some not included. The sample has around 120,000 clones, roughly 83% seen once. Sequences were obtained from PBMCs. All receptors derive from a man aged 25-45 years in good health and CMV-seropositive.

The chain has TRBV21-1 and TRBJ1-2; the table names TRBD1, a call not compared with the DNA. TRBV21-1 is a recognized pseudogene. The CDR3 consists of 14 residues. This CDR3 is CASSKGSRGDGYTF. CDR3 sequence (DNA): TGTGCCAGCAGCAAAGGGTCAAGGGGCGATGGCTACACCTTC.

J is TRBJ1-1 and V is TRBV4-1, with TRBD1 as a possible D gene (5 bases). The ends were cut back, 9 bases at V and 0 bases at J, with 17 bases in the middle. This CDR3 is 15 amino acids long. Looked up from germline, CDR1 is MGHRA and CDR2 is YSYEKL. As DNA, the CDR3 is TGCGCCAGTTCACGGGCGGGGGGTATGAACACTGAAGCTTTCTTT. Its protein is CASSRAGGMNTEAFF.

The chain has TRBV2 and TRBJ1-5, with 8 nucleotides matching TRBD1. This CDR3 has 19 amino acids. Losses at the gene ends were 2 bases for V and 0 bases for J; bases not matched to a gene: 12. CDR1 and CDR2 from the germline V gene are SNHLY and FYNNEI. The CDR3 loop is CASSESRTGSIDSNQPQHF. The DNA of the CDR3 is TGTGCCAGCAGTGAATCTAGGACAGGGAGCATCGATAGCAATCAGCCCCAGCATTTT.

This clone was seen only once. The chain has TRBV11-3 and TRBJ2-7; 7 bases fit TRBD2. Trimming removed 1 base from V and 2 bases from J; junction bases left unmatched: 8. The CDR3 consists of 16 residues. CDR1 is SGHNT, CDR2 YENEEA, per germline. The CDR3 loop reads CASSLGGRGPPYEQYF. CDR3 sequence (DNA): TGTGCCAGCAGCTTAGGGGGGAGGGGACCCCCCTACGAGCAGTACTTC.

This chain links TRBV5-6 with TRBJ1-2; perhaps TRBD1 as D (6 bases). Looked up from germline, CDR1 is SGHDT and CDR2 is YYEEEE. V dropped 2 bases and J dropped 3 bases, with 11 bases sitting between them. The CDR3 totals 14 residues. The CDR3 region has the DNA TGTGCCAGCAGCTTAGGAACAGGGCACTATGGCTACACCTTC. This codes for CASSLGTGHYGYTF.

This sequence joins TRBV6-1 and TRBJ2-7, with D tentatively TRBD1 (5 bases). The V gene's germline CDR1 is MNHNS and CDR2 SASEGT. V was trimmed by 3 bases and J by 6 bases, leaving 15 bases between them. CDR3 length equals 14 residues. The CDR3 DNA reads as TGTGCCAGCAGTGACAGGGCCAAGGGGCTCGAGCAGTACTTC. It specifies CASSDRAKGLEQYF.

The CDR3 region has the DNA TGCGCCAGCAGCCAAGTTAGTATGGGGGAGCTGTTTTTT. Translating gives CASSQVSMGELFF. This rearrangement joins TRBV4-3 to TRBJ2-2; D is uncertain. Germline CDR1 and CDR2: LGHNA and YSLEER. This CDR3 spans 13 amino acids. With 1 base removed from V and 8 bases from J, the gap between germline ends came to 8 bases.

The chain recombines TRBV18 with TRBJ2-1, with TRBD2 as a possible D gene (6 bases). This CDR3 is 16 amino acids long. V gave up 2 bases and J gave up 4 bases, with 15 bases separating them. Germline CDR1 KGHSH, CDR2 LQKENI. CDR3 in amino acids: CASSPTSSSVYNEQFF. The DNA for the CDR3 is TGTGCCAGCTCACCAACTTCGTCTAGCGTATACAATGAGCAGTTCTTC.

CDR3 loop: CATSDTNYGYTF. The CDR3 DNA reads as TGTGCCACCTCAGACACCAACTATGGCTACACCTTC. The J gene is TRBJ1-2, the V gene TRBV5-6; D is undetermined. This CDR3 is built from 12 residues. Trimming shortened V by 9 bases and J by 2 bases, and 11 bases separated the two germline ends. Germline V gene lookup returns CDR1 SGHDT and CDR2 YYEEEE.

J is TRBJ1-1 and V is TRBV7-2, with TRBD1 as a possible D gene (5 bases). This CDR3 spans 13 amino acids. The V end lost 2 bases, the J end lost 7 bases, and 11 bases lay between the germline ends. Looked up from germline, CDR1 is SGHTA and CDR2 is FQGNSA. The CDR3 sequence is CASSLIRDSEAFF. The CDR3, as DNA: TGTGCCAGCAGCTTAATCCGAGACAGTGAAGCTTTCTTT.

The sample holds one count of this clone. This chain links TRBV9 with TRBJ2-3; TRBD1 is a possible D gene (7 bases). Germline CDR1 reads SGDLS; CDR2 reads YYNGEE. The CDR3 totals 13 residues. Trimming pared 1 base from V and 8 bases from J, leaving 11 bases between. CDR3 nucleotides: TGTGCCAGCAGCGTACGGCAGGGGGGTACGCAGTATTTT. This codes for CASSVRQGGTQYF.

This clone was observed a single time. The CDR3 is CASSRGTITDTQYF. CDR3 DNA sequence: TGTGCCAGCTCACGCGGGACTATCACAGATACGCAGTATTTT. The rearrangement uses TRBV18 and TRBJ2-3, with TRBD2 matching over 7 bases. This CDR3 has 14 residues. Germline V lookup: CDR1 KGHSH, CDR2 LQKENI. Trimming cost V 4 bases and J 2 bases; bases outside gene matches: 3. The entire variable domain, with the rest obtained from reference TRBV18 and TRBJ2-3, is as follows: NAGVMQNPRHLVRRRGQEARLRCSPMKGHSHVYWYRQLPEEGLKFMVYLQKENIIDESGMPKERFSAEFPKEGPSILRIQQVVRGDSAAYFCASSRGTITDTQYFGPGTRLTVL.

This clone has just a few counts. This chain uses TRBV15 with TRBJ1-1; D not certain. The CDR3 covers 15 residues. V shed 0 bases and J shed 5 bases, with 13 bases lying between them. Germline CDR1 LNHNV, CDR2 YYDKDF (reference sequence). CDR3 nucleotide sequence: TGTGCCACCAGCAGAGATGGGGAGTCAGGTACTGAAGCTTTCTTT. It translates to CATSRDGESGTEAFF.

The rearrangement uses TRBV28 and TRBJ2-3; D may be TRBD2 (6 bases). This CDR3 is built from 13 residues. The germline V gene has CDR1 MDHEN and CDR2 SYDVKM. Trimming stripped 8 bases from V and 1 base from J, with 10 bases between. The CDR3 DNA reads as TGTGCCAGCCGGGAGACCGGCACAGATACGCAGTATTTT. Translation: CASRETGTDTQYF.

This clone has a single count. CDR3 in DNA: TGTGCCAGCAGGCGCATTTGGACTAGCGGGAGGGTCCAGTTCTTC. Its translation: CASRRIWTSGRVQFF. The rearrangement uses TRBV28 and TRBJ2-1; 15 bases match TRBD2. Germline V gene sequence: CDR1 MDHEN, CDR2 SYDVKM. The trim removed 6 bases at V and 13 bases at J, leaving 10 bases unmatched. The CDR3 has 15 amino acids.

This clone showed up just a few times. This chain uses TRBV4-1 with TRBJ1-2, with 7 nucleotides matching TRBD1. Losses at the gene ends were 3 bases for V and 12 bases for J; bases not matched to a gene: 10. Germline CDR1 MGHRA, CDR2 YSYEKL. This CDR3 region has 13 residues. DNA for the CDR3: TGCGCCAGCAGCCAGACAGGGACGGCCGGGGACACCTTC. This translates into CASSQTGTAGDTF.

This rearrangement joins TRBV10-3 to TRBJ1-4, with D possibly matching TRBD1 (5 bases). The V gene lost 6 bases and the J gene lost 8 bases, with 19 bases spanning the gap. The CDR3 extends over 15 amino acids. Germline CDR1 ENHRY, CDR2 SYGVKD. In nucleotides, the CDR3 is TGTGCCATCAGCCACACTCCAGGGTTGGACGAAAAACTGTTTTTT. Protein: CAISHTPGLDEKLFF.

The chain is built from TRBV5-1 and TRBJ2-7; 12 bases are a match to TRBD2. Germline V gene sequence: CDR1 SGHRS, CDR2 YFSETQ. Losses at the gene ends were 4 bases for V and 4 bases for J; bases not matched to a gene: 6. The CDR3 contains 15 residues. CDR3: CASSLLAGGPYEQYF. The DNA for the CDR3 is TGCGCCAGCAGCCTCCTAGCGGGAGGGCCGTACGAGCAGTACTTC.

V gene TRBV14 combines with J gene TRBJ1-1, with a tentative D call TRBD1 (5 bases). V was cut by 0 bases and J by 5 bases, with 13 bases left in between. This CDR3 contains 15 residues. Germline lookup yields CDR1 SGHDN and CDR2 FVKESK. The CDR3 spells CASSQDWGVVTEAFF. The CDR3 coding sequence is TGTGCCAGCAGCCAAGATTGGGGGGTTGTAACTGAAGCTTTCTTT.

The count of this clone is one. The rearrangement uses TRBV7-9 and TRBJ1-3, with D unclear. Trimming pared 5 bases from V and 8 bases from J, leaving 10 bases between. This CDR3 is built from 12 residues. Germline V gives CDR1 SEHNR, CDR2 FQNEAQ (reference sequence). This CDR3 reads CASSRSYDTIYF. CDR3 DNA sequence: TGTGCCAGCAGCCGATCCTATGACACCATATATTTT.

The table lists this clone with a few counts. The V gene is TRBV11-2, the J gene TRBJ2-5; D is perhaps TRBD2 (5 bases). This CDR3 is 15 amino acids long. V lost 1 base to trimming and J lost 7 bases, with 16 bases between them. The V gene's germline CDR1 is SGHAT and CDR2 FQNNGV. CDR3 region: CASSLGNVGDGTQYF. The DNA of the CDR3 is TGTGCCAGCAGCTTAGGAAACGTGGGAGATGGGACCCAGTACTTC. The full variable domain, its missing parts supplied by reference TRBV11-2 and TRBJ2-5, is EAGVAQSPRYKIIEKRQSVAFWCNPISGHATLYWYQQILGQGPKLLIQFQNNGVVDDSQLPKDRFSAERLKGVDSTLKIQPAKLEDSAVYLCASSLGNVGDGTQYFGPGTRLLVL.

The V call is TRBV7-8, the J call TRBJ1-4, with 8 bases identical to TRBD1. The CDR3 runs to 20 residues. V lost 1 base and J lost 0; bases outside the gene matches: 13. Per germline, CDR1 SGHVS and CDR2 FQNEAQ. The DNA of the CDR3 is TGTGCCAGCAGCTTAGGATTTTCGACAGGGGCAGACTCAACTAATGAAAAACTGTTTTTT. Amino acid sequence: CASSLGFSTGADSTNEKLFF. The full variable domain, with the rest looked up from reference TRBV7-8 and TRBJ1-4, is GAGVSQSPRYKVAKRGQDVALRCDPISGHVSLFWYQQALGQGPEFLTYFQNEAQLDKSGLPSDRFFAERPEGSVSTLKIQRTQQEDSAVYLCASSLGFSTGADSTNEKLFFGSGTQLSVL.

V gene TRBV6-6 combines with J gene TRBJ2-5, with 7 positions matching TRBD2. CDR1 and CDR2 from the germline V gene are MNHNY and SVGAGI (reference sequence). V was pared by 5 bases and J by 2 bases, with 5 bases of the junction left unmatched. CDR3 length: 14 amino acids. CDR3 sequence reads: CASSPRDYQETQYF. The CDR3 nucleotides are TGTGCCAGCAGTCCCAGGGACTATCAAGAGACCCAGTACTTC.

V and J are TRBV7-9 and TRBJ1-4; no clear D gene. V lost 1 base and J lost 7, with 13 bases in between. CDR1 is SEHNR and CDR2 is FQNEAQ in the germline V gene (reference sequence). The CDR3 sequence is 15 residues long. The CDR3 reads CASSLVAGVGEKLFF. The CDR3 bases are TGTGCCAGCAGCTTAGTCGCCGGGGTTGGTGAAAAACTGTTTTTT.

In this sample, this clone turned up once. The chain links TRBV11-2 to TRBJ1-1; D is unclear. Germline CDR1 and CDR2: SGHAT and FQNNGV. The CDR3 covers 13 residues. Trimming cost V 6 bases and J 8 bases, with 16 bases left between them. DNA of the CDR3: TGTGCCAGCAGTTCGTTGCACAGTGAAGAAGCTTTCTTT. This gives the protein CASSSLHSEEAFF.